A single sample is the source of the 18 T cell receptor beta chains below, sequenced in a study of blood T cell repertoires in COVID-19. Some clones are missing from TCRdb's copy, which holds only in-frame ones; the method was immunoSEQ multiplex PCR. The sample contains 250,000 or so clones, just under 90% of which appear only once. The specimen was peripheral blood. These receptors were obtained from a man aged 25-45 years with COVID-19, enrolled during active disease.

This rearrangement joins TRBV4-2 to TRBJ1-5; weak D call: TRBD1 (5 bases). Trimming removed 9 bases from V and 2 bases from J, with 17 bases in between. Per the germline V gene, CDR1 is LGHNA and CDR2 is YNFKEQ. The CDR3 consists of 15 residues. CDR3: CASEGRDTRNQPQHF. CDR3 coding DNA: TGTGCCAGTGAGGGGAGGGATACCCGCAATCAGCCCCAGCATTTT.

The chain joins TRBV7-2 to TRBJ1-2, with TRBD1 matching over 9 bases. Germline loops: CDR1 SGHTA, CDR2 FQGNSA. After removal of 5 bases from V and 1 base from J, the junction contained 5 bases not matched to a gene. The CDR3 is 15 residues long. The chain's CDR3 is CASSPRTGVNYGYTF. The CDR3 nucleotides are TGTGCCAGCAGCCCTCGGACAGGGGTTAACTATGGCTACACCTTC.

The V and J genes are TRBV7-2 and TRBJ2-7, with 7 bases that match TRBD1. Trimming removed 5 bases from V and 1 base from J; junction bases left unmatched: 5. Germline V gene lookup returns CDR1 SGHTA and CDR2 FQGNSA. The CDR3 is 14 residues long. CDR3 sequence reads: CASSRDRLSYEQYF. DNA of the CDR3: TGTGCCAGCAGCCGGGACAGACTTTCCTACGAGCAGTACTTC.

This clone has a handful of counts. The sample holds other DNA sequences that translate to the same CDR3. The chain links TRBV12-3 or TRBV12-4 to TRBJ1-2; 9 bases line up with TRBD1. With V trimmed by 3 bases and J by 5 bases, 1 base remained unmatched. This CDR3 spans 13 amino acids. The CDR3 DNA sequence: TGTGCCAGCAGTTTGGGACAGGGATATGGCTACACCTTC. It is translated as CASSLGQGYGYTF.

In this sample, this clone turned up a few times. This rearrangement joins TRBV5-5 to TRBJ2-1; the D gene is possibly TRBD1 (6 bases). The CDR3 loop spans 16 amino acids. V lost 1 base and J lost 0, with 11 bases in between. Looked up from germline, CDR1 is SGHKS and CDR2 is YYEKEE (reference sequence). In DNA, the CDR3 is TGTGCCAGCAGCTTGCGAGCGGACAGCTCCTACAATGAGCAGTTCTTC. Translating gives CASSLRADSSYNEQFF.

The rearrangement joins TRBV27 to TRBJ1-2; D gene unclear. Germline V gene sequence: CDR1 MNHEY, CDR2 SMNVEV (reference sequence). The V end was cut by 6 bases, the J end by 2 bases, with 13 bases between. The CDR3 consists of 14 residues. The CDR3 loop reads CASSQRLGNYGYTF. DNA of the CDR3: TGTGCCAGCAGCCAACGCCTAGGCAACTATGGCTACACCTTC.

The chain carries TRBV20-1 and TRBJ2-7, with D unclear. In germline, CDR1 is DFQATT, CDR2 SNEGSKA (reference sequence). Trimming removed 3 bases from V and 3 bases from J, with 18 bases in between. The CDR3 spans 15 residues. For the CDR3, the DNA is TGCAGTGCTAGTTTCCTCCAGGCCACGAGCTACGAGCAGTACTTC. This gives the protein CSASFLQATSYEQYF.

The V and J genes are TRBV24-1 and TRBJ2-1, with D possibly being TRBD1 (5 bases). V was shortened by 1 base and J by 0 bases, with 9 bases between the two germline ends. This CDR3 is 16 amino acids long. Germline V gives CDR1 KGHDR, CDR2 SFDVKD. This CDR3 is CATSDLVDSSYNEQFF. DNA of the CDR3: TGTGCCACCAGTGATTTAGTAGACAGCTCCTACAATGAGCAGTTCTTC.

The chain uses TRBV29-1 and TRBJ1-2; D is possibly TRBD1 (5 bases). The CDR3 contains 15 residues. V shed 1 base and J shed 2 bases, with 14 bases lying between them. The germline V gene encodes CDR1 SQVTM and CDR2 ANQGSEA. The CDR3 nucleotides read TGCAGCGTTGAAGGATTTAGGGGAAAAAACTATGGCTACACCTTC. Translated: CSVEGFRGKNYGYTF. The entire variable domain, with the rest obtained from reference TRBV29-1 and TRBJ1-2, is as follows: SAVISQKPSRDICQRGTSLTIQCQVDSQVTMMFWYRQQPGQSLTLIATANQGSEATYESGFVIDKFPISRPNLTFSTLTVSNMSPEDSSIYLCSVEGFRGKNYGYTFGSGTRLTVV.

The gene calls are TRBV7-7 and TRBJ1-3; maybe TRBD1 (5 bases). Looked up from germline, CDR1 is SSHAT and CDR2 is FNYEAQ (reference sequence). The CDR3 spans 15 residues. Trimming cost V 4 bases and J 0 bases, with 10 bases left between them. The CDR3 nucleotides are TGTGCCAGCAGCTCCGGACACAGCTCTGGAAACACCATATATTTT. It yields the protein CASSSGHSSGNTIYF.

This rearrangement joins TRBV7-9 to TRBJ1-2; 7 bases agree with TRBD1. The V segment lost 5 bases and the J segment 1 base; nucleotides outside the gene matches: 10. The CDR3 is made up of 16 amino acids. Germline V gives CDR1 SEHNR, CDR2 FQNEAQ (reference sequence). In nucleotides, the CDR3 is TGTGCCAGCAGCGACGGGACAGCGGAACTTAACTATGGCTACACCTTC. It yields the protein CASSDGTAELNYGYTF.

The CDR3 nucleotides read TGTGCCAGCAGCCCCGGGACTAGCGCCAGCACGCAGTATTTT. Protein product: CASSPGTSASTQYF. This chain joins TRBV7-3 and TRBJ2-3; TRBD2 aligns across 10 bases. CDR3 size: 14 residues. The V and J ends lost 5 bases and 9 bases, in that order; junction bases with no gene match: 8. CDR1 SGHTA and CDR2 FQGTGA come from the germline V gene.

Only one count was recorded for this clone. The V and J genes are TRBV6-2 or TRBV6-3 and TRBJ1-2; D is perhaps TRBD1 (6 bases). Deletions cut 0 bases from V and 8 bases from J, with 22 bases between. This CDR3 has 17 amino acids. Germline CDR1 is MNHEY and CDR2 is SVGEGT. The chain's CDR3 is CASSYSSVVGAIQGYTF. In DNA form, the CDR3 reads TGTGCCAGCAGTTACTCGAGCGTGGTGGGGGCCATTCAAGGCTACACCTTC.

This chain joins TRBV27 and TRBJ2-7; 7 positions agree with TRBD1. V was pared by 2 bases and J by 2 bases, with 6 bases of the junction left unmatched. Germline V CDR1 and CDR2: MNHEY, SMNVEV (reference sequence). The CDR3 is made up of 15 amino acids. CDR3 sequence reads: CASSLRHDRAYEQYF. CDR3 nucleotide sequence: TGTGCCAGCAGTTTACGCCACGACAGGGCCTACGAGCAGTACTTC.

The chain is built from TRBV5-1 and TRBJ1-4, with D perhaps matching TRBD1 (5 bases). The V and J ends lost 1 base and 6 bases respectively, with 13 bases between them. The CDR3 has 15 amino acids. Germline CDR1 is SGHRS and CDR2 is YFSETQ. CDR3 in DNA: TGCGCCAGCAGCTTGTACGGGACTGGGGATGAAAAACTGTTTTTT. Its protein is CASSLYGTGDEKLFF.

V usage is TRBV11-1 and J usage is TRBJ1-2, with unresolved D. V was shortened by 0 bases and J by 4 bases, with 6 bases between the two germline ends. Germline values: CDR1 SGHAT, CDR2 FQDESV (reference sequence). The CDR3 runs to 13 residues. The CDR3: CASSLAAGYGYTF. For the CDR3, the DNA is TGTGCCAGCAGCTTAGCGGCGGGCTATGGCTACACCTTC.

This clone has more than one count but fewer than ten. The V gene is TRBV7-9, the J gene TRBJ2-1; 16 bases agree with TRBD2. This CDR3 is 18 amino acids long. Germline trimming cut 5 bases from V and 7 bases from J; bases unmatched to any gene: 11. Looked up from germline, CDR1 is SEHNR and CDR2 is FQNEAQ (reference sequence). CDR3: CASSPTGLAGGPRNEQFF. CDR3 coding DNA: TGTGCCAGCAGCCCGACGGGACTAGCGGGGGGGCCGCGGAATGAGCAGTTCTTC.

The rearrangement links TRBV2 to TRBJ1-2; a possible D gene is TRBD1 (5 bases). The CDR3 has 13 residues. V lost 6 bases to trimming and J lost 5 bases, with 13 bases between them. Germline V CDR1 and CDR2: SNHLY, FYNNEI. The CDR3 DNA reads TGTGCCAGCAGGACCGAGACAGCTTATGGCTACACCTTC. As protein: CASRTETAYGYTF.